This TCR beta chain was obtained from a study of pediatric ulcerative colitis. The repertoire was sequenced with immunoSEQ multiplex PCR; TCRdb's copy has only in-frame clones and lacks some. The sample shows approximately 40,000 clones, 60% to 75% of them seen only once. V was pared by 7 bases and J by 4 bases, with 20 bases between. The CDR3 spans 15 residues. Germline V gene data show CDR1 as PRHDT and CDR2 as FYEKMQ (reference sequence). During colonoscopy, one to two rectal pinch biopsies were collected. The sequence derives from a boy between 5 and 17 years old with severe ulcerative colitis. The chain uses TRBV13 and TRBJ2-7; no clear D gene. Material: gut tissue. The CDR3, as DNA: TGTGCCAGCAAAAACACGGCTTCTCAACTATACGAGCAGTACTTC. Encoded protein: CASKNTASQLYEQYF.